This T cell receptor beta chain appears in the sequencing data of a study of early T cells in non-severe SARS-CoV-2 infection. TCRdb called the 5' RACE reads again in MiXCR, with one record for every CDR3 protein. The sample comprises about 60,000 distinct CDR3 sequences, around 14% of which are singletons, and less than 12% rests with the top ten. The CDR3 length is 16 residues. The ends were cut back, 6 bases at V and 4 bases at J, with 22 bases in the middle. From germline, CDR1 is MNHEY and CDR2 SVGAGI. This clonotype was seen only a few times. The receptor was derived from an adult who was a healthcare worker with PCR-confirmed SARS-CoV-2 infection or an uninfected control (not recorded which). The sample in question was whole blood, obtained at baseline. The chain employs TRBV6-5 and TRBJ2-7; tentatively, D is TRBD1 (6 bases). CDR3 sequence: CASRSEDSLYSYEQYF. As DNA, the CDR3 is TGTGCCAGCAGATCGGAGGACAGCCTCTATTCTTACGAGCAGTACTTC.